The clone carrying this TCR beta chain was seen a single time. This CDR3 region has 18 residues. Germline V gene sequence: CDR1 LGHDT, CDR2 YNNKEL (reference sequence). V was pared by 1 base and J by 0 bases, with 6 bases of the junction left unmatched. The data were obtained in a study of blood T cell repertoires in COVID-19. Study information: PBMCs, B-cell-depleted T cells, or T cells were the source of the cDNA or gDNA that made up the material.

Original processing notes: Amplification of reference gene primers provided the estimated nucleated cell counts. Sequencing was performed with immunoSEQ multiplex PCR; in TCRdb, only in-frame clones are kept and a portion is missing. The V and J calls and clone size come from that table; D and trimming were worked out from the DNA. The sample consists of 65,000 to 85,000 clones, 90% of them appearing once. The sequenced sample was peripheral blood. The sequence was obtained from a human donor in a cohort sampled during active COVID-19. The chain joins TRBV3-1 (or the pseudogene TRBV3-2) to TRBJ2-2; 9 nucleotides line up with TRBD2. CDR3 nucleotides: TGTGCCAGCAGCCAAGGGGCTAGCGGGGCAGCGAACACCGGGGAGCTGTTTTTT. The encoded protein is CASSQGASGAANTGELFF.